What follows are 7 T cell receptor beta chains derived from one specimen sequenced in a study of T cell repertoires in cytomegalovirus infection. Each CDR3 protein gets one entry after TCRdb re-called the reads with MiXCR. This sample has 150,000 to 200,000 distinct CDR3 sequences, with about 28% found just once. The specimen was PBMCs. The receptors come from a human donor in good health (CMV status not recorded). Some clones in this sample may be carry-over from other donors' samples.

This clonotype was counted at least ten times. The genes are TRBV28 and TRBJ1-5, with TRBD1 matching 7 bases. CDR1 and CDR2 (germline): MDHEN, SYDVKM. The ends lost 6 bases at V and 0 bases at J; junction bases unmatched: 8. The CDR3 totals 16 residues. This chain's CDR3 is CASSPGTAYSNQPQHF. In nucleotides, the CDR3 is TGTGCCAGCAGCCCCGGGACAGCTTATAGCAATCAGCCCCAGCATTTT. Based on the CDR3 plus reference TRBV28 and TRBJ1-5, the full variable domain is DVKVTQSSRYLVKRTGEKVFLECVQDMDHENMFWYRQDPGLGLRLIYFSYDVKMKEKGDIPEGYSVSREKKERFSLILESASTNQTSMYLCASSPGTAYSNQPQHFGDGTRLSIL.

This clonotype was seen ten or more times. The chain has TRBV7-2 and TRBJ1-2; maybe TRBD1 (5 bases). The CDR3 contains 17 residues. V shed 2 bases and J shed 3 bases, with 19 bases lying between them. The germline gives CDR1 SGHTA, CDR2 FQGNSA. This CDR3 is CASSLRSSPRGDYGYTF. The CDR3 DNA is TGTGCCAGCAGCTTAAGATCCTCTCCTCGGGGGGACTATGGCTACACCTTC.

The V and J genes are TRBV2 and TRBJ1-1; no clear D. Germline V lookup: CDR1 SNHLY, CDR2 FYNNEI. Deletions cut 8 bases from V and 10 bases from J, with 14 bases between. This CDR3 is 11 amino acids long. CDR3 sequence (DNA): TGTGCCAGCCGGTTTTTTGAGGGAGCTTTCTTT. It encodes CASRFFEGAFF.

This clonotype was detected a few times. The rearrangement links TRBV28 to TRBJ1-4, with 9 bases fitting TRBD1. Germline CDR1 and CDR2: MDHEN and SYDVKM. V lost 6 bases, J lost 9 bases, and 11 bases stayed unmatched. The CDR3 totals 15 residues. This chain's CDR3 is CASSSPTGGGQKLFF. For the CDR3, the DNA is TGTGCCAGCAGCTCCCCGACAGGGGGGGGCCAAAAACTGTTTTTT.

V gene TRBV20-1 combines with J gene TRBJ1-4; a weak D match, TRBD1 (5 bases). Germline V gene lookup returns CDR1 DFQATT and CDR2 SNEGSKA (reference sequence). Trimming removed 5 bases from V and 7 bases from J, with 14 bases in between. CDR3 length: 13 amino acids. In DNA, the CDR3 is TGCAGTGCTTCCAGGGATGTCGGTGAAAAACTGTTTTTT. It is translated as CSASRDVGEKLFF.

This clonotype showed up just a few times. The CDR3 loop is CASSHQLNTEAFF. CDR3 in DNA: TGTGCCAGTAGTCATCAGTTGAACACTGAAGCTTTCTTT. The rearrangement uses TRBV19 and TRBJ1-1; D gene ambiguous. V lost 5 bases, J lost 0 bases, and 7 bases lay in between. The CDR3 is 13 amino acids. The germline CDR1 and CDR2 sequences are LNHDA and SQIVND (reference sequence).

This chain uses TRBV5-6 with TRBJ1-1; D gene uncertain. The germline V gene encodes CDR1 SGHDT and CDR2 YYEEEE. There are 15 residues in the CDR3. The V end lost 0 bases, the J end lost 4 bases, and 13 bases lay between the germline ends. The CDR3 sequence: CASSLGPVGGTEAFF. Here the CDR3 DNA reads TGTGCCAGCAGCTTGGGACCGGTTGGCGGCACTGAAGCTTTCTTT.